This TCR beta chain was obtained from a study of identifying expanded T cells in peripheral blood. The V end was cut by 2 bases, the J end by 0 bases, with 16 bases between. Germline V gene lookup returns CDR1 SGHTA and CDR2 FQGNSA. The CDR3 covers 17 residues. Measured with immunoSEQ multiplex PCR; TCRdb has only the in-frame clones, and not every one. The sample includes about 110,000 clones, approximately 90% of them seen just once. During the collection period, no donor immune events like infections were recorded. This receptor was obtained from a person between 18 and 70 years old in good health. Sequencing was performed on blood. The chain recombines TRBV7-2 with TRBJ1-2; TRBD1 might be the D (6 bases). In DNA, the CDR3 is TGTGCCAGCAGCTTATTACCCGACAGGCTAGCTAACTATGGCTACACCTTC. It is translated as CASSLLPDRLANYGYTF.